This is a list of T cell receptor beta chains from one sample in a study of cytomegalovirus exposure and HLA in healthy donors. Generated by immunoSEQ multiplex PCR, the TCRdb table keeps only in-frame clones and is missing some. The table shows 80,000 to 100,000 clones, with around 73% occurring only once. Sequenced sample: PBMCs. All receptors come from a middle-aged man in good health and CMV-seronegative. The CDR3 runs from the conserved cysteine through the conserved F or W. Each record gives: clone size, J gene, V gene, D gene, CDR3 DNA, CDR3 protein. A D gene is named only where the DNA matches it firmly. Rows give clone size only sometimes, using once, few, many, or a class for an expanded clone.

clone_size: -
j_call: TRBJ1-5
v_call: TRBV2
d_call: -
cdr3_nt: TGTGCCAGCAGTGTGGAGCTTAGCAATCAGCCCCAGCATTTT
cdr3_aa: CASSVELSNQPQHF

clone_size: -
j_call: TRBJ1-2
v_call: TRBV27
d_call: TRBD1
cdr3_nt: TGTGCCAGCAGCATCTCAGGGGGTATGGGTGGCTACACCTTC
cdr3_aa: CASSISGGMGGYTF

clone_size: -
j_call: TRBJ2-7
v_call: TRBV5-1
d_call: -
cdr3_nt: TGCGCCAGCAGCTTAGAACTATACACTTCCTACGAGCAGTACTTC
cdr3_aa: CASSLELYTSYEQYF

clone_size: -
j_call: TRBJ2-5
v_call: TRBV7-2
d_call: -
cdr3_nt: TGTGCCAGCAGCTATCCAGGTGGCGCCGAGACCCAGTACTTC
cdr3_aa: CASSYPGGAETQYF

clone_size: -
j_call: TRBJ2-3
v_call: TRBV4-3
d_call: TRBD2
cdr3_nt: TGCGCCAGCAGCCAAGAAGCCTTGGCTAGCGGGGGCGCAGATACGCAGTATTTT
cdr3_aa: CASSQEALASGGADTQYF

clone_size: few
j_call: TRBJ2-1
v_call: TRBV7-6
d_call: TRBD1
cdr3_nt: TGTGCCAGCAGCTTATCAACGGGACAGGGAATCAATGAGCAGTTCTTC
cdr3_aa: CASSLSTGQGINEQFF

clone_size: -
j_call: TRBJ2-5
v_call: TRBV5-1
d_call: -
cdr3_nt: TGCGCCAGCACCCGATCAACGGGGGATCAAGAGACCCAGTACTTC
cdr3_aa: CASTRSTGDQETQYF

clone_size: -
j_call: TRBJ1-3
v_call: TRBV5-1
d_call: TRBD1
cdr3_nt: TGCGCCAGCAGTAAGACAGGGACTTACTCTGGAAACACCATATATTTT
cdr3_aa: CASSKTGTYSGNTIYF

clone_size: -
j_call: TRBJ1-1
v_call: TRBV7-2
d_call: TRBD1
cdr3_nt: TGTGCCAGCAGCTATACAGGGGGCGGGAACACTGAAGCTTTCTTT
cdr3_aa: CASSYTGGGNTEAFF

clone_size: -
j_call: TRBJ2-2
v_call: TRBV5-6
d_call: -
cdr3_nt: TGTGCCAGCAGACGGGGACTCGAGGCGCACACCGGGGAGCTGTTTTTT
cdr3_aa: CASRRGLEAHTGELFF

clone_size: -
j_call: TRBJ2-5
v_call: TRBV5-1
d_call: -
cdr3_nt: TGCGCCAGCAGCTTGAACCCGGGGGGCGGAAAGACCCAGTACTTC
cdr3_aa: CASSLNPGGGKTQYF

clone_size: -
j_call: TRBJ1-4
v_call: TRBV19
d_call: -
cdr3_nt: TGTGCCAGTAGTATTGAACGGGGTGAAAAACTGTTTTTT
cdr3_aa: CASSIERGEKLFF

clone_size: -
j_call: TRBJ1-2
v_call: TRBV6-1
d_call: -
cdr3_nt: TGTGCCAGCACTCGGGCCCGAGACGGGAGCTATGGCTACACCTTC
cdr3_aa: CASTRARDGSYGYTF

clone_size: -
j_call: TRBJ1-1
v_call: TRBV5-6
d_call: -
cdr3_nt: TGTGCCAGCAGCTTGGGGGCCCTTGAAGCTTTCTTT
cdr3_aa: CASSLGALEAFF

clone_size: -
j_call: TRBJ2-5
v_call: TRBV11-1
d_call: TRBD2
cdr3_nt: TGTGCCAGCAGCAAGACTAGCGGGGTTTTTCAAGAGACCCAGTACTTC
cdr3_aa: CASSKTSGVFQETQYF